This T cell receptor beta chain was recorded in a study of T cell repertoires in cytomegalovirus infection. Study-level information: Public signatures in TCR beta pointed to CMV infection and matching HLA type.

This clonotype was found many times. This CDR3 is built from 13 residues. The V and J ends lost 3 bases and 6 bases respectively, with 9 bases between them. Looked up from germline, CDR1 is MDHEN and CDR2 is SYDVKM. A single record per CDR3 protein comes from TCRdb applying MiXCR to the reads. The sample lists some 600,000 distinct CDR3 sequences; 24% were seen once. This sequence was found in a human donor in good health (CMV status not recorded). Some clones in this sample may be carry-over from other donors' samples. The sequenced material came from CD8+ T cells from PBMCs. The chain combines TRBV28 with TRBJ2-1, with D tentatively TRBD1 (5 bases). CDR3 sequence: CASSFTRANEQFF. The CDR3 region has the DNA TGTGCCAGCAGTTTTACCAGGGCCAATGAGCAGTTCTTC.